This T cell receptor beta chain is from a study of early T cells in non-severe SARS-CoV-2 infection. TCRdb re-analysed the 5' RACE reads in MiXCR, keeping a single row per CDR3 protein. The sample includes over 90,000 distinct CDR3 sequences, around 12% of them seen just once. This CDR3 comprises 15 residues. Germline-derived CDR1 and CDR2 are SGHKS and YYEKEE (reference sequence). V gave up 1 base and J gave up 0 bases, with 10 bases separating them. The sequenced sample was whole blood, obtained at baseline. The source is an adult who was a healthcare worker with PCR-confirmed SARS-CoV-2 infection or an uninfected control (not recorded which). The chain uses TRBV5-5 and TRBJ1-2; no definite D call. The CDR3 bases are TGTGCCAGCAGCTTGCATCCAGCTGCTAACTATGGCTACACCTTC. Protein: CASSLHPAANYGYTF.